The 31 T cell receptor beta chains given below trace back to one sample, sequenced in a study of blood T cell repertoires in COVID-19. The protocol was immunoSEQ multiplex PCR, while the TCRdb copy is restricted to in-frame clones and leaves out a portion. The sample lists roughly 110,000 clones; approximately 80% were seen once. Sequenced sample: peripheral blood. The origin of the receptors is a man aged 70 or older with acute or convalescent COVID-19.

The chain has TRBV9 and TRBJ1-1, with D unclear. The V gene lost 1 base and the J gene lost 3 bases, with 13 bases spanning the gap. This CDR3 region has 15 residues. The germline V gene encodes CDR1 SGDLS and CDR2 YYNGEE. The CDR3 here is CASSVRAGPHTEAFF. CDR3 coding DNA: TGTGCCAGCAGCGTACGGGCGGGCCCGCACACTGAAGCTTTCTTT.

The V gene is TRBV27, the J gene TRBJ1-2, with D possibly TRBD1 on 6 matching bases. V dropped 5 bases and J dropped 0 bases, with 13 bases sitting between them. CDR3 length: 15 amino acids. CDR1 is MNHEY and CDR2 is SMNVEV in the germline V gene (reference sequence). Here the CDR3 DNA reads TGTGCCAGCAGTCCTCAGGGGCGCCCTAACTATGGCTACACCTTC. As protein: CASSPQGRPNYGYTF.

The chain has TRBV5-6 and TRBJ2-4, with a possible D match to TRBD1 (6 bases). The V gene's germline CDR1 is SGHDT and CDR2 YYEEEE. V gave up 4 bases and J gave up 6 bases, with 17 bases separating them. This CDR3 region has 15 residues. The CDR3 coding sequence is TGTGCCAGCAGCATCCTGGGGGCAGGAGTAAACATTCAGTACTTC. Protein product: CASSILGAGVNIQYF.

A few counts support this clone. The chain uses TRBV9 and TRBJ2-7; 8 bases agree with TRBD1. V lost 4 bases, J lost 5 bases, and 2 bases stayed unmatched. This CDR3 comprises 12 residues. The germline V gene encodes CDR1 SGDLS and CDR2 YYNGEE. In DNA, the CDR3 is TGTGCCAGCAGCACAGGGGGGCACGAGCAGTACTTC. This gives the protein CASSTGGHEQYF.

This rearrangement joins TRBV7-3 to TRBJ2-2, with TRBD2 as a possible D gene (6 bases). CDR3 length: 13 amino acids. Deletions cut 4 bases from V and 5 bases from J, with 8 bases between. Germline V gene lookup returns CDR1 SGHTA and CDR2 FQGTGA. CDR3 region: CASSYGTTGELFF. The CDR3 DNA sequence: TGTGCCAGCAGCTACGGGACTACCGGGGAGCTGTTTTTT. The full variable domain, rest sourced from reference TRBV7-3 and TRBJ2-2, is GAGVSQTPSNKVTEKGKYVELRCDPISGHTALYWYRQSLGQGPEFLIYFQGTGAADDSGLPNDRFFAVRPEGSVSTLKIQRTERGDSAVYLCASSYGTTGELFFGEGSRLTVL.

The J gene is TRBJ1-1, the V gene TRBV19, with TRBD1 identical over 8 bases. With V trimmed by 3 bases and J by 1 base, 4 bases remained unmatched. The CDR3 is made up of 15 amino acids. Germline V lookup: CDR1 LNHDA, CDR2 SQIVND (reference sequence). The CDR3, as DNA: TGTGCCAGTAGTATGTATACAGGGGGGAACACTGAAGCTTTCTTT. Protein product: CASSMYTGGNTEAFF.

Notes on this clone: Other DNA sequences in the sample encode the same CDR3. DNA of the CDR3: TGTGCCAGTAGTACTAGCGGGGGGGCCACCGGGGAGCTGTTTTTT. The encoded protein is CASSTSGGATGELFF. The chain recombines TRBV19 with TRBJ2-2, with 12 positions matching TRBD2. After removal of 4 bases from V and 4 bases from J, the junction contained 1 base not matched to a gene. CDR3 size: 15 residues. CDR1 and CDR2 (germline): LNHDA, SQIVND (reference sequence).

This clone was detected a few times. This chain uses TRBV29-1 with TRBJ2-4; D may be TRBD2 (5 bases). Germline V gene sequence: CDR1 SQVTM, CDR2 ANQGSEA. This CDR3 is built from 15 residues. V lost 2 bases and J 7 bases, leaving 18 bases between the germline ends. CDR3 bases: TGCAGCGTTGAACTAGGAACTAGGATCGGGAACATTCAGTACTTC. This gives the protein CSVELGTRIGNIQYF. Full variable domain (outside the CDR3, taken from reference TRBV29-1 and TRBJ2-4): SAVISQKPSRDICQRGTSLTIQCQVDSQVTMMFWYRQQPGQSLTLIATANQGSEATYESGFVIDKFPISRPNLTFSTLTVSNMSPEDSSIYLCSVELGTRIGNIQYFGAGTRLSVL.

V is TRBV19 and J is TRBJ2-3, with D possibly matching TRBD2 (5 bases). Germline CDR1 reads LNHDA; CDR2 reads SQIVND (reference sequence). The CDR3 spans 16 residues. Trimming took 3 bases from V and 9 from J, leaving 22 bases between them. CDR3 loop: CASSISPSGTRLTQYF. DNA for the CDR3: TGTGCCAGTAGTATTAGCCCCAGCGGTACACGGTTGACGCAGTATTTT.

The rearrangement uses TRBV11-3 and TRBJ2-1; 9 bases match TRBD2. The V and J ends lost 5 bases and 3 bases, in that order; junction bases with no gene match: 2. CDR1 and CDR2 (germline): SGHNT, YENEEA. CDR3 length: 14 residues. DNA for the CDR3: TGTGCCAGCAGCCAAGCGGGGGGCTACAATGAGCAGTTCTTC. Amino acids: CASSQAGGYNEQFF.

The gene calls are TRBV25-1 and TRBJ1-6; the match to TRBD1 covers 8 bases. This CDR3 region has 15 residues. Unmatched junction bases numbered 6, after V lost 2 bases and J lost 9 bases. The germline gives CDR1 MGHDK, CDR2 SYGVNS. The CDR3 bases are TGTGCCAGCAGTGAAGGACAGGGATATGGTTCACCCCTCCACTTT. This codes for CASSEGQGYGSPLHF. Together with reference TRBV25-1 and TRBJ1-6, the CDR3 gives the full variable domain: EADIYQTPRYLVIGTGKKITLECSQTMGHDKMYWYQQDPGMELHLIHYSYGVNSTEKGDLSSESTVSRIRTEHFPLTLESARPSHTSQYLCASSEGQGYGSPLHFGNGTRLTVT.

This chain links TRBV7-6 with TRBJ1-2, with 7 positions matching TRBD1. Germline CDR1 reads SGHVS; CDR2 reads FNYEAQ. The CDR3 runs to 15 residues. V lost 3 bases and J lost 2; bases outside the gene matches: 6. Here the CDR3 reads CASSFQPGGNYGYTF. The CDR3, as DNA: TGTGCCAGCAGCTTTCAACCAGGGGGAAACTATGGCTACACCTTC.

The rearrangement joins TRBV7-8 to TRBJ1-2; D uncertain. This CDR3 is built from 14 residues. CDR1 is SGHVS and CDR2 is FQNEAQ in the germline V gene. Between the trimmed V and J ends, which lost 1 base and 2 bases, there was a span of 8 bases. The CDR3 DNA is TGTGCCAGCAGCTTAGGGACGGGAAACTATGGCTACACCTTC. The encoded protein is CASSLGTGNYGYTF.

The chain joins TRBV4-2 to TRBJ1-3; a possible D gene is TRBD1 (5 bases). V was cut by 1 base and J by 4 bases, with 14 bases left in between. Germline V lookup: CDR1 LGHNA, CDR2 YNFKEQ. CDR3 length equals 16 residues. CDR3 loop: CASSQGAAGFGNTIYF. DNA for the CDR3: TGTGCCAGCAGCCAAGGGGCAGCAGGGTTCGGAAACACCATATATTTT.

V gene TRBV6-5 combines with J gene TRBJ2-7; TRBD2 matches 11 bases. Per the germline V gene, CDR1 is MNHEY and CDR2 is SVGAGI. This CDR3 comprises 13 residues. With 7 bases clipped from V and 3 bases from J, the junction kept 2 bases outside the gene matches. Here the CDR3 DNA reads TGTGCCAGCAAGCTAGCGGGGGGCTACGAGCAGTACTTC. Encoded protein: CASKLAGGYEQYF.

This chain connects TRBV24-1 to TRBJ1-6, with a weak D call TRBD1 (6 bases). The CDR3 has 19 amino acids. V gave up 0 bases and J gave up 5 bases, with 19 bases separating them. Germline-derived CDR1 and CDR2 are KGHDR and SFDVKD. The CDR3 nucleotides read TGTGCCACCAGTGATTTGGGGCAGGGGCCGCCCTTCAATAATTCACCCCTCCACTTT. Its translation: CATSDLGQGPPFNNSPLHF.

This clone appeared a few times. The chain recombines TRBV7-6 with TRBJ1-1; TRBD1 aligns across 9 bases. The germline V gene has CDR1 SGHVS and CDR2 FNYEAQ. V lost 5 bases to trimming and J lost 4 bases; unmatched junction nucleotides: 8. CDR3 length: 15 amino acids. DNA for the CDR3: TGTGCCAGCAGCCCCGGGACAGGGAAGGGCACTGAAGCTTTCTTT. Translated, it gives CASSPGTGKGTEAFF.

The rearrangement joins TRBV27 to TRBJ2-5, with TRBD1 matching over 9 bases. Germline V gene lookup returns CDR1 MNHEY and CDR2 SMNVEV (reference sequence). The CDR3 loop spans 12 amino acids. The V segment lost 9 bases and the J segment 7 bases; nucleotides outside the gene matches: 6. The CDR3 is CASKQGAGTQYF. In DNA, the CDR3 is TGTGCCAGTAAACAGGGGGCGGGGACCCAGTACTTC.

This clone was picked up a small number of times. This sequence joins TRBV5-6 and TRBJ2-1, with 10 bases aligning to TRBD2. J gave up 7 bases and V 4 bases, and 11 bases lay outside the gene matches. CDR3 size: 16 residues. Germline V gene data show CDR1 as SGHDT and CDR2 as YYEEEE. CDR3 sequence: CASSPPGLALGNEQFF. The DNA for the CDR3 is TGTGCCAGCAGCCCTCCGGGACTAGCGTTGGGGAATGAGCAGTTCTTC.

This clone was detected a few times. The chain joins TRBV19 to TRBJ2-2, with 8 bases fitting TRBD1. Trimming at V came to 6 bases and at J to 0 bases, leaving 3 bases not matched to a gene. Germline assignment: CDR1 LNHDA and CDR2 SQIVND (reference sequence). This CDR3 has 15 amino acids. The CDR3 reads CASRSQGANTGELFF. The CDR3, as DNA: TGTGCCAGTAGATCACAGGGGGCGAACACCGGGGAGCTGTTTTTT.

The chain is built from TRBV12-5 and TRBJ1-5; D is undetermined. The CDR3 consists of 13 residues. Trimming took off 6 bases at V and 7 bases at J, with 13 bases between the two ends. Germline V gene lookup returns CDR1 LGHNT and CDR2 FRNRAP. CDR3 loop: CASGLTEWQPQHF. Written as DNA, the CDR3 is TGTGCTAGTGGGTTGACCGAGTGGCAGCCCCAGCATTTT.

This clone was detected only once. The CDR3, as DNA: TGTGCCAGCAGCTTAGCGCGATCTAGCGGGGTTTATGAGCAGTTCTTC. Amino acids: CASSLARSSGVYEQFF. The rearrangement joins TRBV11-2 to TRBJ2-1, with 9 nucleotides matching TRBD2. V dropped 1 base and J dropped 8; count of bases not matched to a gene: 9. This CDR3 spans 16 amino acids. Looked up from germline, CDR1 is SGHAT and CDR2 is FQNNGV.

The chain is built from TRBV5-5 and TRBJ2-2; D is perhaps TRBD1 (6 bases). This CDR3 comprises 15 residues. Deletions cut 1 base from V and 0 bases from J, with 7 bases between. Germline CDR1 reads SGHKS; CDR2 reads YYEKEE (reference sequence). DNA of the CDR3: TGTGCCAGCAGCTTGAAGGGGGCGAACACCGGGGAGCTGTTTTTT. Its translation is CASSLKGANTGELFF. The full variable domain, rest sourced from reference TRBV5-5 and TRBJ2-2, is DAGVTQSPTHLIKTRGQQVTLRCSPISGHKSVSWYQQVLGQGPQFIFQYYEKEERGRGNFPDRFSARQFPNYSSELNVNALLLGDSALYLCASSLKGANTGELFFGEGSRLTVL.

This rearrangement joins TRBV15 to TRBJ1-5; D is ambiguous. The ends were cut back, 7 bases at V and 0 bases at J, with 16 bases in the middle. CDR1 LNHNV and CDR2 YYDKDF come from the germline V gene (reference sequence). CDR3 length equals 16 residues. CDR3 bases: TGTGCCACCACCCCCCTCGGGTCCAATAGCAATCAGCCCCAGCATTTT. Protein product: CATTPLGSNSNQPQHF.

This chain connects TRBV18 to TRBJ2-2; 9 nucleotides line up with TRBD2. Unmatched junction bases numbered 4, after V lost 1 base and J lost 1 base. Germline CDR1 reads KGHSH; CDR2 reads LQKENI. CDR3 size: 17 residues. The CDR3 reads CASSPQVAGENTGELFF. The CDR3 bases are TGTGCCAGCTCACCACAGGTAGCGGGGGAGAACACCGGGGAGCTGTTTTTT.

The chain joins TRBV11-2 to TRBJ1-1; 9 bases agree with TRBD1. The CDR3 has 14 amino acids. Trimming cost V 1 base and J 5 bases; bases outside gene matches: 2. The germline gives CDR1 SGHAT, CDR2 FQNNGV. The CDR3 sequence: CASSLGDRVTEAFF. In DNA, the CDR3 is TGTGCCAGCAGCTTAGGGGACAGGGTGACTGAAGCTTTCTTT.

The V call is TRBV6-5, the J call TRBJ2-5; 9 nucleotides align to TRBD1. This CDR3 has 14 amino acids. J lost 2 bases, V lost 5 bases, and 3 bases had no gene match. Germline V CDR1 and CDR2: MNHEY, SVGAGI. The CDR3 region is CASSPGQGQETQYF. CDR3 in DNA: TGTGCCAGCAGTCCCGGACAGGGGCAAGAGACCCAGTACTTC.

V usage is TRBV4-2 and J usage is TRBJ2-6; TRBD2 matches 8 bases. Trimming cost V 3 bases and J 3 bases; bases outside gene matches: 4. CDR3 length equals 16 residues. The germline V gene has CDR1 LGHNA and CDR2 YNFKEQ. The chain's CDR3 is CASSQPGGDGANVLTF. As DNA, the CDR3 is TGTGCCAGCAGCCAGCCGGGGGGGGATGGGGCCAACGTCCTGACTTTC.

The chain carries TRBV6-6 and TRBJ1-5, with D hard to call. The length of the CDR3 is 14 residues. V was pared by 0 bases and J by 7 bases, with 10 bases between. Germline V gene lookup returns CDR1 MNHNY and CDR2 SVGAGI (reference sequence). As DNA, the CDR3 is TGTGCCAGCAGTTACTCCGCGGCCGGGCAGCCCCAGCATTTT. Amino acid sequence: CASSYSAAGQPQHF.

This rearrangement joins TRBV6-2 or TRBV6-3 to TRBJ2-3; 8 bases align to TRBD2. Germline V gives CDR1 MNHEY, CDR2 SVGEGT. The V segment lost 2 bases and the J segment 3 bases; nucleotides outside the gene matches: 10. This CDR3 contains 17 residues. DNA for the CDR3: TGTGCCAGCAGTTACCAGCAACGGACTAGCCCTACAGATACGCAGTATTTT. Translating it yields CASSYQQRTSPTDTQYF.

Here the CDR3 reads CASSQDMGRWWPYGGEAFF. CDR3 nucleotide sequence: TGCGCCAGCAGCCAAGATATGGGGCGGTGGTGGCCTTACGGGGGTGAAGCTTTCTTT. The chain is built from TRBV4-1 and TRBJ1-1; D perhaps matches TRBD1 (5 bases). The V end was cut by 0 bases, the J end by 7 bases, with 27 bases between. This CDR3 has 19 amino acids. The germline V gene has CDR1 MGHRA and CDR2 YSYEKL.